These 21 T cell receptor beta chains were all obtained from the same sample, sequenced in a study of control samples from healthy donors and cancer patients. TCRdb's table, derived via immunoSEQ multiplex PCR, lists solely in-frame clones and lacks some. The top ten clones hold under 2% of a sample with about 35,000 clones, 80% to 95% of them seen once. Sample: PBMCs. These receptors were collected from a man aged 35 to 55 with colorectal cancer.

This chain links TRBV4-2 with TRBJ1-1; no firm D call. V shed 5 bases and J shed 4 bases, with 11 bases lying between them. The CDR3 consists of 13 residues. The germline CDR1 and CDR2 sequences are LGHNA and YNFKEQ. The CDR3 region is CASSAKLGTEAFF. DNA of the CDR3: TGTGCCAGCAGCGCTAAACTCGGCACTGAAGCTTTCTTT.

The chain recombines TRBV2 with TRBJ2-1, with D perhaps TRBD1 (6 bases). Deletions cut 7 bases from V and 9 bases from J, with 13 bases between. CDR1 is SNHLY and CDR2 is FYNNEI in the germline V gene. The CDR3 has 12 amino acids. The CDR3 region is CASTEQGGEQFF. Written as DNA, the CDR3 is TGTGCCAGCACAGAACAAGGGGGTGAGCAGTTCTTC.

The CDR3: CSGQVGVPDTQYF. The CDR3 DNA reads as TGCAGCGGCCAAGTGGGAGTCCCAGATACGCAGTATTTT. The gene calls are TRBV29-1 and TRBJ2-3; tentative D call: TRBD2 (5 bases). The germline CDR1 and CDR2 sequences are SQVTM and ANQGSEA. Deletions cut 7 bases from V and 4 bases from J, with 15 bases between. The CDR3 totals 13 residues.

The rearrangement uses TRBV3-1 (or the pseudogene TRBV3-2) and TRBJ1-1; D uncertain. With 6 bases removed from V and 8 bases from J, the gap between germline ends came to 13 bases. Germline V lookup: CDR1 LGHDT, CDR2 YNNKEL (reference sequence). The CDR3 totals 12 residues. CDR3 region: CASSPGPGEAFF. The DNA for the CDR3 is TGTGCCAGCAGTCCCGGACCCGGGGAAGCTTTCTTT.

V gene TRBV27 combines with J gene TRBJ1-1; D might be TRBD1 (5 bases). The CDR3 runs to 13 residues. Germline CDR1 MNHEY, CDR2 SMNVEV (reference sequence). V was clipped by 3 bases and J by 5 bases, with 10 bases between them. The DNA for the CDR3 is TGTGCCAGCAGTTTGGCGGGGGGTACTGAAGCTTTCTTT. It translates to CASSLAGGTEAFF.

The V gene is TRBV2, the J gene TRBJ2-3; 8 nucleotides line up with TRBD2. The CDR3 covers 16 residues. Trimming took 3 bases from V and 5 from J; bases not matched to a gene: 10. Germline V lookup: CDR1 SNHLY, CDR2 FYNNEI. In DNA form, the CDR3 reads TGTGCCAGCAGTGATGGTTCGGGGGGGCCCATAGATACGCAGTATTTT. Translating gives CASSDGSGGPIDTQYF.

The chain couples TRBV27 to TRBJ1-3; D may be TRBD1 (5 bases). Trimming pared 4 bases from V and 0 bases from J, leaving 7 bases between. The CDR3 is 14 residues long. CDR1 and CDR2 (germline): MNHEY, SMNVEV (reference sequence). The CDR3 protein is CASSSGSSGNTIYF. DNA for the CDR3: TGTGCCAGCAGTTCAGGGAGCTCTGGAAACACCATATATTTT.

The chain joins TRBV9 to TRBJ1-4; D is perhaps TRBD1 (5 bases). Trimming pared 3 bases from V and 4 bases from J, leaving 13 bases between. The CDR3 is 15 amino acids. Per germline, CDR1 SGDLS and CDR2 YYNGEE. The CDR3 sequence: CASSARGGSNEKLFF. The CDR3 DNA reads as TGTGCCAGCAGCGCCCGGGGCGGAAGTAATGAAAAACTGTTTTTT. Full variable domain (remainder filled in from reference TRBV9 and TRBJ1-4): DSGVTQTPKHLITATGQRVTLRCSPRSGDLSVYWYQQSLDQGLQFLIQYYNGEERAKGNILERFSAQQFPDLHSELNLSSLELGDSALYFCASSARGGSNEKLFFGSGTQLSVL.

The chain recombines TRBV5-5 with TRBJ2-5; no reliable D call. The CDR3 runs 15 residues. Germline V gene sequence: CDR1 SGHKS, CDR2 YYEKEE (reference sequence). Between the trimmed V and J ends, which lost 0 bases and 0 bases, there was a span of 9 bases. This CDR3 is CASSLASTYQETQYF. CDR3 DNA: TGTGCCAGCAGCTTGGCCAGCACTTACCAAGAGACCCAGTACTTC.

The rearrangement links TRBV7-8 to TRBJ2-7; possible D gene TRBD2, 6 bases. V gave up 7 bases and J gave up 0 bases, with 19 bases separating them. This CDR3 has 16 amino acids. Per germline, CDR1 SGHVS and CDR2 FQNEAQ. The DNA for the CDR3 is TGTGCCAGCATCCCCAGAGGGGCGGGGAGCTCCTACGAGCAGTACTTC. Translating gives CASIPRGAGSSYEQYF. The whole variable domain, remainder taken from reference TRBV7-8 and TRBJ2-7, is GAGVSQSPRYKVAKRGQDVALRCDPISGHVSLFWYQQALGQGPEFLTYFQNEAQLDKSGLPSDRFFAERPEGSVSTLKIQRTQQEDSAVYLCASIPRGAGSSYEQYFGPGTRLTVT.

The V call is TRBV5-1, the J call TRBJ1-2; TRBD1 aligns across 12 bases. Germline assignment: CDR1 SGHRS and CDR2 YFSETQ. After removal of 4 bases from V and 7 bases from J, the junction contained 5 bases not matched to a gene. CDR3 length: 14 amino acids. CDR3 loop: CASSEGQGASGYTF. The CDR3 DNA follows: TGCGCCAGCAGCGAGGGACAGGGGGCTTCTGGCTACACCTTC.

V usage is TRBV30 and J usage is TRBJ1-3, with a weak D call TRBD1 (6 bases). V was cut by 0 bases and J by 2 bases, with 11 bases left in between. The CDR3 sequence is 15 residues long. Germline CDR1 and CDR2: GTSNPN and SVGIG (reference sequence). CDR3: CAWSVRGGPGNTIYF. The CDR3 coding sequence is TGTGCCTGGAGTGTACGGGGGGGGCCTGGAAACACCATATATTTT.

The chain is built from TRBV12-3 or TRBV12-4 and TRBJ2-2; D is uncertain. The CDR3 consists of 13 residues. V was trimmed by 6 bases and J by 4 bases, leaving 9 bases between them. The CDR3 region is CASRTVGTGELFF. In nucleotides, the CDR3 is TGTGCCAGCAGAACCGTGGGCACCGGGGAGCTGTTTTTT.

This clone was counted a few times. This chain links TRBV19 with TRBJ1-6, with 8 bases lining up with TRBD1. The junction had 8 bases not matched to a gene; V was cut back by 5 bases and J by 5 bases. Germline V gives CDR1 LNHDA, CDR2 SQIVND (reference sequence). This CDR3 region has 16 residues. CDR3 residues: CASSSRPGQDNSPLHF. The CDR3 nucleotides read TGTGCCAGTAGTTCCCGACCGGGACAGGATAATTCACCCCTCCACTTT.

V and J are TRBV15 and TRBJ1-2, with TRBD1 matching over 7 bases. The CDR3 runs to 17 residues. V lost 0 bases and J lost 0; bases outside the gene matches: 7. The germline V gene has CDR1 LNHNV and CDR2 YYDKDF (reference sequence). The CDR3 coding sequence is TGTGCCACCAGCAGAGATCGGCCAGGGGGATCTAACTATGGCTACACCTTC. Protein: CATSRDRPGGSNYGYTF.

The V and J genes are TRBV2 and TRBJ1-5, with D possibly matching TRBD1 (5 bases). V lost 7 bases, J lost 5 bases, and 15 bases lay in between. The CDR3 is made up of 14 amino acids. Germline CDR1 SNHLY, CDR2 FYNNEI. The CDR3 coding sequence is TGTGCCAGCAAAGGACTGCAGGGCGATCAGCCCCAGCATTTT. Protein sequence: CASKGLQGDQPQHF.

The DNA of the CDR3 is TGTGCCAGCAGTTCCGGACAGGTTAGCTCCTACAATGAGCAGTTCTTC. This codes for CASSSGQVSSYNEQFF. This chain connects TRBV27 to TRBJ2-1; 7 nucleotides match TRBD1. The CDR3 is made up of 16 amino acids. J was trimmed by 0 bases and V by 4 bases; bases with no gene match: 6. Per germline, CDR1 MNHEY and CDR2 SMNVEV (reference sequence).

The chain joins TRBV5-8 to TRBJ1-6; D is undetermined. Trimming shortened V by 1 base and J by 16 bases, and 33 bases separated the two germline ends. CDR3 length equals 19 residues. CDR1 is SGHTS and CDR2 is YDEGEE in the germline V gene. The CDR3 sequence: CASSLPEKKANHPYGVLHF. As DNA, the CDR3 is TGTGCCAGCAGCTTGCCGGAGAAGAAAGCTAACCATCCCTACGGAGTGCTCCACTTT.

The CDR3 DNA sequence: TGTGCCAGCAGTCGGGGGGAAGGAGAGACCCAGTACTTC. It encodes CASSRGEGETQYF. The V call is TRBV6-2 or TRBV6-3, the J call TRBJ2-5, with 7 bases identical to TRBD2. V lost 5 bases to trimming and J lost 4 bases; unmatched junction nucleotides: 4. CDR1 is MNHEY, CDR2 SVGEGT, per germline. This CDR3 is 13 amino acids long.

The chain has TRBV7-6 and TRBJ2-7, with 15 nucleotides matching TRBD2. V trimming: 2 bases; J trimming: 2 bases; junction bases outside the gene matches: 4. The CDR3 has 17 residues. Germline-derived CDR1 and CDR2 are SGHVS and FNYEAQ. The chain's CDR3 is CASSLRGLAGGTYEQYF. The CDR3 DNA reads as TGTGCCAGCAGCTTAAGGGGACTAGCGGGGGGTACCTACGAGCAGTACTTC.

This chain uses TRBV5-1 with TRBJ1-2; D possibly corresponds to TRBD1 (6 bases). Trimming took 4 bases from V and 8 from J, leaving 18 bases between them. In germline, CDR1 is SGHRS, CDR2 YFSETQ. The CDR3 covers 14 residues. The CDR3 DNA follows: TGCGCCAGCAGCCTTGGGCTCCAGGGGTGGGGCTACACCTTC. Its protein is CASSLGLQGWGYTF.